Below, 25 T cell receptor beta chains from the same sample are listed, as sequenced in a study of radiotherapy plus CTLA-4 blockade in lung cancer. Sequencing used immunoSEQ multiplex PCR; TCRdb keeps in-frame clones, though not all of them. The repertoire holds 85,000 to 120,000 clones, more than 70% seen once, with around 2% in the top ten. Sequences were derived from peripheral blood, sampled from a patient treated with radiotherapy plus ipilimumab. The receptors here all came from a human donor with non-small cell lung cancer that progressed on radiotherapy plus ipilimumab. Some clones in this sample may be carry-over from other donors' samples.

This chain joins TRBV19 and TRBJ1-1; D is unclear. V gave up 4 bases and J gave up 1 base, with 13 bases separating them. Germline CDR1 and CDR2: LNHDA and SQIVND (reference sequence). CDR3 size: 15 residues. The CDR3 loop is CASSNLQFGNTEAFF. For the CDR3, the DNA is TGTGCCAGTAGTAACCTCCAGTTTGGGAACACTGAAGCTTTCTTT.

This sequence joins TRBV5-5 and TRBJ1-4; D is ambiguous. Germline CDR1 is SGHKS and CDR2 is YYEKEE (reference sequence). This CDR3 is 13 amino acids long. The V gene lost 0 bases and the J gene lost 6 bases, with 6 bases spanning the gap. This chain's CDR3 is CASSLVSDEKLFF. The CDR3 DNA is TGTGCCAGCAGCTTGGTGTCCGATGAAAAACTGTTTTTT.

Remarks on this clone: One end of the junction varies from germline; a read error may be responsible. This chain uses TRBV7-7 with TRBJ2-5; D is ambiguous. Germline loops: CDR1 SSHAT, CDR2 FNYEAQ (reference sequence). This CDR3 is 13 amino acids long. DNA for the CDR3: TGTGCTAGCAGCTTGAGCTTCCAAGAGACCCAGTACTTC. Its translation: CASSLSFQETQYF.

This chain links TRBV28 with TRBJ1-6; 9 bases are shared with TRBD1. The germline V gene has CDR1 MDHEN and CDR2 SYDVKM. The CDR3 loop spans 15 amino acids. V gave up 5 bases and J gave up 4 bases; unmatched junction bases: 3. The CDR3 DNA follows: TGTGCCAGCAGTCCGGGACAGGGTTATAATTCACCCCTCCACTTT. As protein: CASSPGQGYNSPLHF.

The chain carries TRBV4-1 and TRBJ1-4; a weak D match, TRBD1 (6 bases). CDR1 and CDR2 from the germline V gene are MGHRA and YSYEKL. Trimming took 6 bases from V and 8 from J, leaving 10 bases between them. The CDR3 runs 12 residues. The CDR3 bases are TGCGCCAGCAGGTCCACAGGGGAAAAACTGTTTTTT. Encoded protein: CASRSTGEKLFF.

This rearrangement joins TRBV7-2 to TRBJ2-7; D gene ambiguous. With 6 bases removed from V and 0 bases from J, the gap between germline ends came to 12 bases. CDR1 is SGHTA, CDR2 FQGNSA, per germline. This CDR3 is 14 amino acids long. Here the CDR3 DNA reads TGTGCCAGCAGTTCTCGATCCAGCTCCTACGAGCAGTACTTC. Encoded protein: CASSSRSSSYEQYF.

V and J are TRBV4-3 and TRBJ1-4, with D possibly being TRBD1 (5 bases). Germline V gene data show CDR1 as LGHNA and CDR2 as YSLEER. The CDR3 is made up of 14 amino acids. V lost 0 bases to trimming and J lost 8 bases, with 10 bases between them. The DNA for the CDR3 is TGCGCCAGCAGCCAAGAGGGGGGAGGAGAAAAACTGTTTTTT. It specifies CASSQEGGGEKLFF.

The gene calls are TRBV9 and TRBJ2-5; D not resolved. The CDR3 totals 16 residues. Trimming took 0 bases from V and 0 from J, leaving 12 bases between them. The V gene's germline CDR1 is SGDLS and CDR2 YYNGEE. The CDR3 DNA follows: TGTGCCAGCAGCGTAGGAAGACCCCAGTACCAAGAGACCCAGTACTTC. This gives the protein CASSVGRPQYQETQYF.

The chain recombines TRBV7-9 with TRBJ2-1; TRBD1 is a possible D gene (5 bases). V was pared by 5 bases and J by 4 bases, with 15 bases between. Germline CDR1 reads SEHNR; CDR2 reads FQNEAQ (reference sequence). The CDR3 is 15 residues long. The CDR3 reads CASSPGQRTYNEQFF. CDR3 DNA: TGTGCCAGCAGCCCAGGACAAAGGACGTACAATGAGCAGTTCTTC.

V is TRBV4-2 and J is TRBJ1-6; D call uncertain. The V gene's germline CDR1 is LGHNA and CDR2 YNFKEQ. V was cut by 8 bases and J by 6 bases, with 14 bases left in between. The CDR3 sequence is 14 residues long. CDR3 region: CASSRETSNSPLHF. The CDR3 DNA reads TGTGCCAGCTCCCGGGAGACTTCTAATTCACCCCTCCACTTT.

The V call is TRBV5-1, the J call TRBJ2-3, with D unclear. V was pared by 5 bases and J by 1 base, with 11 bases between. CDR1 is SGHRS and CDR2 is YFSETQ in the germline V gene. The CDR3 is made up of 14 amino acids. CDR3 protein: CASSVVEGTDTQYF. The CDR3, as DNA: TGCGCCAGCAGTGTTGTAGAGGGCACAGATACGCAGTATTTT.

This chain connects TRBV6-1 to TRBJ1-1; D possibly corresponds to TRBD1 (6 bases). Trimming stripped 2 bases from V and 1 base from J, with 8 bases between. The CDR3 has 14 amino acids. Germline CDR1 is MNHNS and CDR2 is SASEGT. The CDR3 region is CASSEQGRNTEAFF. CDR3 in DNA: TGTGCCAGCAGTGAACAGGGGCGGAACACTGAAGCTTTCTTT.

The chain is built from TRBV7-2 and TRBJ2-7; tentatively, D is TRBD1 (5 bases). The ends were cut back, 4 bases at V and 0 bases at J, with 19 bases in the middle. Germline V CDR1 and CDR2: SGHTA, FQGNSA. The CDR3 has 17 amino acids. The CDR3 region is CASSYQLYRLPSYEQYF. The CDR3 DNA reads TGTGCCAGCAGCTATCAATTATACAGGCTACCCTCCTACGAGCAGTACTTC.

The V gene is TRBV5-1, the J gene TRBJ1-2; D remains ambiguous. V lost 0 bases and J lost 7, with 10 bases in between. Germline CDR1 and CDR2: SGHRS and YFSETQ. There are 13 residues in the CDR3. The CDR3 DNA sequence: TGCGCCAGCAGCTTGGCCGGAAGGTCTGGCTACACCTTC. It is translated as CASSLAGRSGYTF.

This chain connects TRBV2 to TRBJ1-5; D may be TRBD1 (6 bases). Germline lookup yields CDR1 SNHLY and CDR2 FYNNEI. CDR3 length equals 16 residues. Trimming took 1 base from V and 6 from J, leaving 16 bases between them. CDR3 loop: CASSEGVRGRGQPQHF. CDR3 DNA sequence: TGTGCCAGCAGTGAAGGTGTTCGGGGGCGCGGTCAGCCCCAGCATTTT.

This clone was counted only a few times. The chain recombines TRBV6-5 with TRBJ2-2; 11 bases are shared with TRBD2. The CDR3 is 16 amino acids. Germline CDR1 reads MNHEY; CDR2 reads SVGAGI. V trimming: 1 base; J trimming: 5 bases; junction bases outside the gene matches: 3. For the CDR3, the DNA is TGTGCCAGCAGTTACTTCCGACTAGCGGGGACCGGGGAGCTGTTTTTT. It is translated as CASSYFRLAGTGELFF.

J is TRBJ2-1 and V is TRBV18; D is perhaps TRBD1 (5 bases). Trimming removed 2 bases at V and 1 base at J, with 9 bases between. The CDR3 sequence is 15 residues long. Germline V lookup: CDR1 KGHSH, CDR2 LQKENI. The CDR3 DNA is TGTGCCAGCTCACCAAAGAGACAGTCCTACAATGAGCAGTTCTTC. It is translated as CASSPKRQSYNEQFF.

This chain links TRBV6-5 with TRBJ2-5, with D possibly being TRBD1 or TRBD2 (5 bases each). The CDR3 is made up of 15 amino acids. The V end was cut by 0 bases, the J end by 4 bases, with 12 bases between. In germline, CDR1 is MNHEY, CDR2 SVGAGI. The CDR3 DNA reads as TGTGCCAGCAGTTACTCTTTCACGGGGCCAGAGACCCAGTACTTC. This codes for CASSYSFTGPETQYF.

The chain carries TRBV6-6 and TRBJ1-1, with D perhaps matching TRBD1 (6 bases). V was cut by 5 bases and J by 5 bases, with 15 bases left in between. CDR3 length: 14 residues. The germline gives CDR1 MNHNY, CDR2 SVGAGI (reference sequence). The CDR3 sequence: CASSPGAEGTEAFF. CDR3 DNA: TGTGCCAGCAGTCCAGGGGCGGAAGGGACTGAAGCTTTCTTT.

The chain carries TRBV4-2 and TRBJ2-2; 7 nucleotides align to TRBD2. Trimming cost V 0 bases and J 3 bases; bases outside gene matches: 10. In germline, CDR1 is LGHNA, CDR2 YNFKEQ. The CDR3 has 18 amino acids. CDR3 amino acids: CASSQDQPAGIYTGELFF. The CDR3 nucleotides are TGTGCCAGCAGCCAAGATCAACCAGCGGGGATATACACCGGGGAGCTGTTTTTT.

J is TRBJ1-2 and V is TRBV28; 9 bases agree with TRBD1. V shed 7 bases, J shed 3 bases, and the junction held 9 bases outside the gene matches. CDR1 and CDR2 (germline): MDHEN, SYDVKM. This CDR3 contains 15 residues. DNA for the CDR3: TGTGCCAGCAACCCTAACAGGGGGCAAGACTATGGCTACACCTTC. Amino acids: CASNPNRGQDYGYTF.

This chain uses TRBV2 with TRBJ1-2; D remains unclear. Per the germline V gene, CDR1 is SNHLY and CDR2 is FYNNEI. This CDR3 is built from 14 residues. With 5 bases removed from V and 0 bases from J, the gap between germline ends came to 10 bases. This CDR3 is CASSFTDPNYGYTF. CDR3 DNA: TGTGCCAGCAGTTTCACAGACCCTAACTATGGCTACACCTTC.

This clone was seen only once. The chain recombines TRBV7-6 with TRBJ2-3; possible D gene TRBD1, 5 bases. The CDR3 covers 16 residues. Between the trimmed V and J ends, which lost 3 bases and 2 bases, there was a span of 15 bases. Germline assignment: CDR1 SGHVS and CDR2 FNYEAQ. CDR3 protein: CASSLGVTDFTDTQYF. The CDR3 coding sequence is TGTGCCAGCAGCTTGGGTGTGACAGACTTCACAGATACGCAGTATTTT.

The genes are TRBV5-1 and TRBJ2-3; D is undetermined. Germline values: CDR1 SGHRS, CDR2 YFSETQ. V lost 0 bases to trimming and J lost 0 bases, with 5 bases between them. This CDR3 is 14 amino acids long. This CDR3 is CASSLGPSTDTQYF. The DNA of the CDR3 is TGCGCCAGCAGCTTGGGGCCTAGCACAGATACGCAGTATTTT.

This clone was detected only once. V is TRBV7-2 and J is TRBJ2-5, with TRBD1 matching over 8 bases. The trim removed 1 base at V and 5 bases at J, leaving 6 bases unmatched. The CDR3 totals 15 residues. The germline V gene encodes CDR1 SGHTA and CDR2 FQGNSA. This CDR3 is CASSLGGQGRETQYF. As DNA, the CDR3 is TGTGCCAGCAGCTTAGGTGGACAGGGTCGTGAGACCCAGTACTTC.